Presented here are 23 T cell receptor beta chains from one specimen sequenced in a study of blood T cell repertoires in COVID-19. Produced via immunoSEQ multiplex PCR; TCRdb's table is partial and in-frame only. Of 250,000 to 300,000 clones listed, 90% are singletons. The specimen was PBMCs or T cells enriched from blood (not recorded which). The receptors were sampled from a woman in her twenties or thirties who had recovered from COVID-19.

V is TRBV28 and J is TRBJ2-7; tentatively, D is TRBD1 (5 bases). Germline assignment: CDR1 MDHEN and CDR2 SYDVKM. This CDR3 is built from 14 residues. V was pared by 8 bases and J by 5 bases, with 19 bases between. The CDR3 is CASGLRAGDNEQYF. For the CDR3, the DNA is TGTGCCAGCGGCCTCAGGGCTGGGGATAACGAGCAGTACTTC.

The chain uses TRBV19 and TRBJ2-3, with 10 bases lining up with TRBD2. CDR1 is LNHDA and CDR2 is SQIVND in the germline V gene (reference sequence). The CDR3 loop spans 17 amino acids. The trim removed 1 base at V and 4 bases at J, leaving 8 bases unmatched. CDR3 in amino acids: CASSIGSSGSLADTQYF. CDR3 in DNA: TGTGCCAGTAGTATAGGGTCTAGCGGGAGTTTGGCAGATACGCAGTATTTT.

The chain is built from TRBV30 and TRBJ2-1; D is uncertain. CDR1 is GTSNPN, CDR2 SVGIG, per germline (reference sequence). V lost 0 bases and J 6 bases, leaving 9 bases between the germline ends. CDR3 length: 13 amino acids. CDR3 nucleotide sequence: TGTGCCTGGAGTGTACTTTGGTCCAATGAGCAGTTCTTC. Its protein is CAWSVLWSNEQFF.

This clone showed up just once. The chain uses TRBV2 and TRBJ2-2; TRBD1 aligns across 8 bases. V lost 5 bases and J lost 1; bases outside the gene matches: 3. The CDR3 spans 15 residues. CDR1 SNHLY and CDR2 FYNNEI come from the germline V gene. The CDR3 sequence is CASSLDRGNTGELFF. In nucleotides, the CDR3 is TGTGCCAGCAGTTTAGACAGGGGGAACACCGGGGAGCTGTTTTTT.

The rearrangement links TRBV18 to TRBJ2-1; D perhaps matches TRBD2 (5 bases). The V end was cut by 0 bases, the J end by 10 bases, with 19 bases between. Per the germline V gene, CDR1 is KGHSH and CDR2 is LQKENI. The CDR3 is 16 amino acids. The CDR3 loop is CASSPPNGLLSREQFF. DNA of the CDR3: TGTGCCAGCTCACCACCGAATGGACTCCTCTCAAGGGAGCAGTTCTTC.

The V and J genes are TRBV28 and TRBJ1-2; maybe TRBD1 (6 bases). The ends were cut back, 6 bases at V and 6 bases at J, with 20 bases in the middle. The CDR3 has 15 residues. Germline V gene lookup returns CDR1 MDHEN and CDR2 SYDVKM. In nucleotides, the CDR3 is TGTGCCAGCAGGACTCGGGGCCAAACAGGGAATGGCTACACCTTC. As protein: CASRTRGQTGNGYTF.

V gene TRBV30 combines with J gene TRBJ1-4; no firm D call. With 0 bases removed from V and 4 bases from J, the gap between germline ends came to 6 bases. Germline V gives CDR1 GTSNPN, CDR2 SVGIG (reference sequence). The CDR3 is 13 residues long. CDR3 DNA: TGTGCCTGGAGTGTAAACAGTAATGAAAAACTGTTTTTT. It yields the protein CAWSVNSNEKLFF.

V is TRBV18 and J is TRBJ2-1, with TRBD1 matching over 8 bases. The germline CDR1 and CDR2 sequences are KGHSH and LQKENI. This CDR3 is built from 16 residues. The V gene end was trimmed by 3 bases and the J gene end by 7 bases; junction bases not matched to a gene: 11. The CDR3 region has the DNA TGTGCCAGCTCACCCCAAGACAGGGGTCTTCGGAATGAGCAGTTCTTC. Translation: CASSPQDRGLRNEQFF.

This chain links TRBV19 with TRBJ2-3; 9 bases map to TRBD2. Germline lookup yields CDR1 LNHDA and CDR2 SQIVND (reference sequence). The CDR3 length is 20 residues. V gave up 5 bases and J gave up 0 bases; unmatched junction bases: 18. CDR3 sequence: CASSRSPPGTSRTSTDTQYF. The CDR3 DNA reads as TGTGCCAGTAGTCGGTCCCCACCTGGGACTAGCAGAACTAGCACAGATACGCAGTATTTT.

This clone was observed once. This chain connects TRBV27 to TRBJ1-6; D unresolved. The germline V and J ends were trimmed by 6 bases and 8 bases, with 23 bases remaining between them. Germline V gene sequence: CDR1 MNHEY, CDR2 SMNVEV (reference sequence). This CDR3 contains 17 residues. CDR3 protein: CASSPLDYGGVYSPLHF. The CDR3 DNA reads TGTGCCAGCAGCCCACTGGACTATGGCGGGGTTTATTCACCCCTCCACTTT.

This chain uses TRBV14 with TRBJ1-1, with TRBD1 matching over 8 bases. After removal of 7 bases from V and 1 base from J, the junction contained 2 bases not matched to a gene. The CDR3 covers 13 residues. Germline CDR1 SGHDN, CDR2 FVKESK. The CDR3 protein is CASTGQGNTEAFF. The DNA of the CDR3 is TGTGCCAGCACCGGACAGGGGAACACTGAAGCTTTCTTT.

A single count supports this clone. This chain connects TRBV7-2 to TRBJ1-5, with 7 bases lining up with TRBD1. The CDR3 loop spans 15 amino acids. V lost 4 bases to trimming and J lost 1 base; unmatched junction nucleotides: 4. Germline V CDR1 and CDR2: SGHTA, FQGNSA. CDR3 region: CASSSGQLSNQPQHF. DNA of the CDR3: TGTGCCAGCAGCTCGGGACAGTTGAGCAATCAGCCCCAGCATTTT.

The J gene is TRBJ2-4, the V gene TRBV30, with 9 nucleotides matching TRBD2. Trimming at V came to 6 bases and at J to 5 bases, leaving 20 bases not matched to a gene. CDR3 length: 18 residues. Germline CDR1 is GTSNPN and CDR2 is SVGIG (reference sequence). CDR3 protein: CACWTYRGGRADQNIQYF. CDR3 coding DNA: TGTGCCTGTTGGACATACCGGGGCGGGAGGGCCGATCAAAACATTCAGTACTTC.

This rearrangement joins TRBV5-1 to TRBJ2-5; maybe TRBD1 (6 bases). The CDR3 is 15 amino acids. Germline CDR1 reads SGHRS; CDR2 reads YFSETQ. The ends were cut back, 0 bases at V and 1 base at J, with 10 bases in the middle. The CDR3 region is CASSLGSRGQETQYF. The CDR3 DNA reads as TGCGCCAGCAGCTTGGGGTCCAGGGGCCAAGAGACCCAGTACTTC.

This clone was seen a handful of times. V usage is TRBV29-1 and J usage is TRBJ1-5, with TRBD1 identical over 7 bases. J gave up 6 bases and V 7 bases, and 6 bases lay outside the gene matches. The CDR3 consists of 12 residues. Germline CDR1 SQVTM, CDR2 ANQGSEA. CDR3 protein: CSAGGEGQPQHF. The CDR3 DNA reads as TGCAGCGCAGGGGGAGAAGGTCAGCCCCAGCATTTT.

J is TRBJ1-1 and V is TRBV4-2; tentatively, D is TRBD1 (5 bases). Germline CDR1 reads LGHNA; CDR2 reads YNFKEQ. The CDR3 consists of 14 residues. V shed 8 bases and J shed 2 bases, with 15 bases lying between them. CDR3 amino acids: CASSTWGGNTEAFF. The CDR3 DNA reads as TGTGCCAGCTCCACCTGGGGGGGAAACACTGAAGCTTTCTTT.

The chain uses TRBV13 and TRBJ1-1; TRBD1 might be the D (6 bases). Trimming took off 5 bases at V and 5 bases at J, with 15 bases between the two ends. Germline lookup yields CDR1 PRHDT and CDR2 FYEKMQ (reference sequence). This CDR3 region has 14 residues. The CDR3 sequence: CASSTQGSVTEAFF. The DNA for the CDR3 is TGTGCCAGCAGCACGCAGGGGTCCGTGACTGAAGCTTTCTTT.

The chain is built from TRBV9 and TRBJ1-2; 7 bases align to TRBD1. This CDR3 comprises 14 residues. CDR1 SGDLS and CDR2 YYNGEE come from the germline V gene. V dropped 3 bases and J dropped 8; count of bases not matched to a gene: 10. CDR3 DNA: TGTGCCAGCAGCGGTCTCGACAGGGTCGGCGGCTACACCTTC. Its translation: CASSGLDRVGGYTF.

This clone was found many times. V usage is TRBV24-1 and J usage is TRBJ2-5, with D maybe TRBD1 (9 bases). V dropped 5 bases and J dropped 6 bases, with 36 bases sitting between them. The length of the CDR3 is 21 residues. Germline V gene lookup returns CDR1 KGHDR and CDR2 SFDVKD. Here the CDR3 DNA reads TGTGCCACCAGTGCCAGTCGACCGGGACAGGGACTCGCGGGAGGAGGAAAGACCCAGTACTTC. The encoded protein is CATSASRPGQGLAGGGKTQYF.

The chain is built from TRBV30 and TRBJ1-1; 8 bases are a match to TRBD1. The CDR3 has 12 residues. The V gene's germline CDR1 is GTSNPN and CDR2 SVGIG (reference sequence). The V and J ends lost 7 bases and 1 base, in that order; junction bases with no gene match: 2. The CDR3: CAYTGGNTEAFF. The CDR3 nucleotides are TGTGCCTACACAGGGGGGAACACTGAAGCTTTCTTT.

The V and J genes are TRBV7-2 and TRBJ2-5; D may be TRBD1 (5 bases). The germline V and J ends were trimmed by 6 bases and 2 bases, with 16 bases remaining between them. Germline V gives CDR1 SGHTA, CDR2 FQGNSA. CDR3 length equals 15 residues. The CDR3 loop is CASRSWPGQQETQYF. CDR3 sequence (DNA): TGTGCCAGCAGGTCCTGGCCCGGACAACAAGAGACCCAGTACTTC.

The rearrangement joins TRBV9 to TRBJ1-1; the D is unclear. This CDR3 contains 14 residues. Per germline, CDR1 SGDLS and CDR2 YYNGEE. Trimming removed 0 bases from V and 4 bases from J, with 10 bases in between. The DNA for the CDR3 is TGTGCCAGCAGCGTAGGGGCGATGGGCACTGAAGCTTTCTTT. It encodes CASSVGAMGTEAFF. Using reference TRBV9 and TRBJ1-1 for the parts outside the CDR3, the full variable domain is DSGVTQTPKHLITATGQRVTLRCSPRSGDLSVYWYQQSLDQGLQFLIQYYNGEERAKGNILERFSAQQFPDLHSELNLSSLELGDSALYFCASSVGAMGTEAFFGQGTRLTVV.

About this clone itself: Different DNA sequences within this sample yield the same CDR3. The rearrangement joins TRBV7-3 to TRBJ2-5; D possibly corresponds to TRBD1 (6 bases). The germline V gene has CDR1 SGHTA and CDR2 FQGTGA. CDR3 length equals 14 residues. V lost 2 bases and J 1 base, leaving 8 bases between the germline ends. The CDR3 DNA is TGTGCCAGCAGCTTAGGGGGCCTCCAAGAGACCCAGTACTTC. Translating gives CASSLGGLQETQYF.